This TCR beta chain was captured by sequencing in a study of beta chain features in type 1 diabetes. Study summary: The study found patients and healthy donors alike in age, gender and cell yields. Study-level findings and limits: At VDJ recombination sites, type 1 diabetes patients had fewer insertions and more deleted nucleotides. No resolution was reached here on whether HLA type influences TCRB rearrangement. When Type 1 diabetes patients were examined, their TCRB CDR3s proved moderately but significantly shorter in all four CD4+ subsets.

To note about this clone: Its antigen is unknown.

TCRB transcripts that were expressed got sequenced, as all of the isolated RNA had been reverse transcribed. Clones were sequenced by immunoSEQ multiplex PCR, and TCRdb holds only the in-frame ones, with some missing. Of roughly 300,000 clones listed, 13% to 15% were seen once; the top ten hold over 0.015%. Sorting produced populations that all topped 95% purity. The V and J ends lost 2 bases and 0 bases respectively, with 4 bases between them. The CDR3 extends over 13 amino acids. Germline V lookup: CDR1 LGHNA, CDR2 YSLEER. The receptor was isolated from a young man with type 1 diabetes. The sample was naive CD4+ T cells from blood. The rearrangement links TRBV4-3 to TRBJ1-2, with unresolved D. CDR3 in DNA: TGCGCCAGCAGCCAACAGACTAACTATGGCTACACCTTC. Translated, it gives CASSQQTNYGYTF.